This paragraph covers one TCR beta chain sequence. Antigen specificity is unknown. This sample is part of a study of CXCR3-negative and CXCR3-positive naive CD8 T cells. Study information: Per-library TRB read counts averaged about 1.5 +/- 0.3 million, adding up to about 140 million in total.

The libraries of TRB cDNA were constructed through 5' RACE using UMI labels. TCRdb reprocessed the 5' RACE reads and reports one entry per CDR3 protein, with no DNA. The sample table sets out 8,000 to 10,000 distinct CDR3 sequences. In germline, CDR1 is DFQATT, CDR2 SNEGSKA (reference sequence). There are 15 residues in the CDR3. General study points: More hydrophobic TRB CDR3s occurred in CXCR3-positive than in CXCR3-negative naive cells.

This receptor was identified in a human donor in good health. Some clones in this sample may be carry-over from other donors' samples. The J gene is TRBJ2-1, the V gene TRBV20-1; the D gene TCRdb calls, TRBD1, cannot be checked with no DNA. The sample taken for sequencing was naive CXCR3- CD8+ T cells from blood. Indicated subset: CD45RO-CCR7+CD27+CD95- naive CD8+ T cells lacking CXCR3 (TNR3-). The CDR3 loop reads CSARDPGQGANEQFF.